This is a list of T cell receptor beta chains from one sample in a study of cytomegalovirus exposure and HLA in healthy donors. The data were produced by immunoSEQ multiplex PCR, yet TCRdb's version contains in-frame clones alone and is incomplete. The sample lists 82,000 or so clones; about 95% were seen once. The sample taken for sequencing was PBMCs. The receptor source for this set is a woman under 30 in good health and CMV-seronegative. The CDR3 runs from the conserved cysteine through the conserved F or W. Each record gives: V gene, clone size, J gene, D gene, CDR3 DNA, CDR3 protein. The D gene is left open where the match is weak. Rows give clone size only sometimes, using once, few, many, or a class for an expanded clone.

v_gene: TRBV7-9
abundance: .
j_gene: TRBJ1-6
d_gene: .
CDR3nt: TGTGCCAGCAGCTCGTCCTCACCCCTCCACTTT
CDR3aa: CASSSSSPLHF

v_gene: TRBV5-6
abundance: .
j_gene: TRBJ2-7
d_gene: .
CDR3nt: TGTGCCAGCAGCCGCGTTGGGGGGTACGAGCAGTACTTC
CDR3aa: CASSRVGGYEQYF

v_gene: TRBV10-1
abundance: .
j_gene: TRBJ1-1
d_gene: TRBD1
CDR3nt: TGCGCCAGCAGTGATCAGGGGGCCACTGAAGCTTTCTTT
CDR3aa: CASSDQGATEAFF

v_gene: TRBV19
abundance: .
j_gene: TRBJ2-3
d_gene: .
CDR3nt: TGTGCCAGTGGACCCTCGACTAGATCCCGTGGAGATACGCAGTATTTT
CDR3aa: CASGPSTRSRGDTQYF

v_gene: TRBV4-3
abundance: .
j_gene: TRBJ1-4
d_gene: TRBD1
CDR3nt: TGCGCCAGCAGCCAAGGAGGGACAGGGGATGAAAAACTGTTTTTT
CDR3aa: CASSQGGTGDEKLFF

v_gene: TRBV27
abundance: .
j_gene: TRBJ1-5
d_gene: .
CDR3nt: TGTGCCAGCAGTCCAATCCTCCGAGTCTCCCCCGATCAGCCCCAGCATTTT
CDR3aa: CASSPILRVSPDQPQHF

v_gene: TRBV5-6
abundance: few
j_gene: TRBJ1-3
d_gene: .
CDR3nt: TGTGCCAGCAGCAGAGACAGAAACACCATATATTTT
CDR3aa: CASSRDRNTIYF

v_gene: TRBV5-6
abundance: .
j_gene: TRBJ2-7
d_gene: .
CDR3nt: TGTGCCAGCACGAGAGGGGAGGTCTCCTACGAGCAGTACTTC
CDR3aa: CASTRGEVSYEQYF

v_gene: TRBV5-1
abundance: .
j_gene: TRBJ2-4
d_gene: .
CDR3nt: TGCGCCAGCAGCTTGGGTAGGGGTCTAGCCAAAAACATTCAGTACTTC
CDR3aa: CASSLGRGLAKNIQYF

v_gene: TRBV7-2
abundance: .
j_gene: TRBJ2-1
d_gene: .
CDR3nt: TGTGCCAGCAGCTCACCTACTAGTAGTGCGCAGTTCTTC
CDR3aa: CASSSPTSSAQFF

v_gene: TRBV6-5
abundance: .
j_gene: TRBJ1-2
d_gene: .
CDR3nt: TGTGCCAGCGGGAGGGGAAACTATGGCTACACCTTC
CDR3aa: CASGRGNYGYTF

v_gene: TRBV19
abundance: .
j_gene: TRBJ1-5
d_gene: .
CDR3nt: TGTGCCAGTAGTATAAACAGAAGCAATCAGCCCCAGCATTTT
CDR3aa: CASSINRSNQPQHF

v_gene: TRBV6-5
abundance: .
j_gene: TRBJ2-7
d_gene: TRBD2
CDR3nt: TGTGCCAGCAGTTATTCGGGTCTAGCGGGGGACGAGCAGTACTTC
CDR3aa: CASSYSGLAGDEQYF

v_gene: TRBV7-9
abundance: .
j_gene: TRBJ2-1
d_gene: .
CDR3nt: TGTGCCAGCAGCATCTGGACAGCCGCCCTTTACAATGAGCAGTTCTTC
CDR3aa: CASSIWTAALYNEQFF

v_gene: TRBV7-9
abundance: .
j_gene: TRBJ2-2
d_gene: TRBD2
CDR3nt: TGTGCCAGCAGCTTACCTAGCGGGGGGCGGAACACCGGGGAGCTGTTTTTT
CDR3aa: CASSLPSGGRNTGELFF

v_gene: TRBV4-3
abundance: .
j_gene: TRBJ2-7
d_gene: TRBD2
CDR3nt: TGCGCCAGCAGCCAAGGGACTAGCGGGGCCTTTTACGAGCAGTACTTC
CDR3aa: CASSQGTSGAFYEQYF

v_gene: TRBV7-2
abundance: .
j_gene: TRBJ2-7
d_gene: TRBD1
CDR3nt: TGTGCCAGCAGTCCGACAGGGCCCTACGAGCAGTACTTC
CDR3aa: CASSPTGPYEQYF

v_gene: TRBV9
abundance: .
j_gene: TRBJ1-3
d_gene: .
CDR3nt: TGTGCCAGCAGCGTAGAGCCGGGGGAAATAAACACCATATATTTT
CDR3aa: CASSVEPGEINTIYF

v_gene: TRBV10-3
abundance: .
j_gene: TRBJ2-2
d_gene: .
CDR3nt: TGTGCCATCAGTGAGTGGGCAGAAACCGGGGAGCTGTTTTTT
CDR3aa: CAISEWAETGELFF

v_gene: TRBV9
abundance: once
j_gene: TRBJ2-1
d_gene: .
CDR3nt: TGTGCCAGCAGCGTCACGAGCTCCTACAATGAGCAGTTCTTC
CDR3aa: CASSVTSSYNEQFF

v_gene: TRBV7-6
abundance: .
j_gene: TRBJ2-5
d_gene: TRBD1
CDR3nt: TGTGCCAGCAGCCCGTCCCCGGGACAGGGGAAAGAGACCCAGTACTTC
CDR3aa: CASSPSPGQGKETQYF

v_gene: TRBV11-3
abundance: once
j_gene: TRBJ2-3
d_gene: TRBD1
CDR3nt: TGTGCCAGCAGCTCATCCGGGACAGGGATGTATTTT
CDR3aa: CASSSSGTGMYF

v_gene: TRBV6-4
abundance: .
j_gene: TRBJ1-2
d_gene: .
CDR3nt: TGTGCCAGCAGTGACGGGAGCTCCACTGGGGGCTACACCTTC
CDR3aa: CASSDGSSTGGYTF

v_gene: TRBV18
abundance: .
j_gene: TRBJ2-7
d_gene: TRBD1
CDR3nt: TGTGCCAGCTCCGCCCAGGGGGCGTCGGAAGAGCAGTACTTC
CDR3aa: CASSAQGASEEQYF

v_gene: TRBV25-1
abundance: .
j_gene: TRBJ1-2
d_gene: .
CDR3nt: TGTGCCAGCAGGTCCATGGGGAGCTATGGCTACACCTTC
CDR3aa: CASRSMGSYGYTF

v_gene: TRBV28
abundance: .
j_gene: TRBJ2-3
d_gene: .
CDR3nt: TGTGCCAGCAGTTCAGGGGGTGGGCGGGAGGAGGCAGATACGCAGTATTTT
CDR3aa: CASSSGGGREEADTQYF

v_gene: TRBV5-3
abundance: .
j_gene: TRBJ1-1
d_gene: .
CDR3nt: TGTGCCGTCCGCTTAGACACCGTCGGAGTCCTAGCTGGCACTGAAGCTTTCTTT
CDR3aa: CAVRLDTVGVLAGTEAFF

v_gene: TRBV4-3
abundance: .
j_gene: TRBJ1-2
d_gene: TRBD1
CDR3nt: TGCGCCAGCAGCCAAACCTCTGAGGCTGATGACAGGGTAGGCTTCGGCTACACCTTC
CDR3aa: CASSQTSEADDRVGFGYTF

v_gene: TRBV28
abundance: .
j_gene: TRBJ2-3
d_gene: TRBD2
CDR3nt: TGTGCCACCTTGGGACTAGCAACAGATACGCAGTATTTT
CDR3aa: CATLGLATDTQYF

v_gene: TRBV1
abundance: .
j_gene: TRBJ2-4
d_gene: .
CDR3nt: TGCACCAGCAGCCAAGGCGACCGGGACAGGGAGGCCAAAAACATTCAGTACTTC
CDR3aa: CTSSQGDRDREAKNIQYF

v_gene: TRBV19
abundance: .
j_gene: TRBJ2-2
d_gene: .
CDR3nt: TGTGCCAGTAGCAGTGGGGCAGTCGGGAACACCGGGGAGCTGTTTTTT
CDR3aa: CASSSGAVGNTGELFF

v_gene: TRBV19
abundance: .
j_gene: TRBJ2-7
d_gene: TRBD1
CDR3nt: TGTGCCTCCGGGACAGGTTTCTACGAGCAGTACTTC
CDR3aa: CASGTGFYEQYF

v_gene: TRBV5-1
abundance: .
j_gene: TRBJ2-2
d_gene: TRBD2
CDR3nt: TGCGCCAGCAACCGGGACTACTTCACGGCCGGGGAGCTGTTTTTT
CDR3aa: CASNRDYFTAGELFF

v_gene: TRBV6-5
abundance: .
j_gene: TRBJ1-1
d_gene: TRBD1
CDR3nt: TGTGCCAGCAGTTACAAACCGACAGGGTTTGACACTGAAGCTTTCTTT
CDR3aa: CASSYKPTGFDTEAFF

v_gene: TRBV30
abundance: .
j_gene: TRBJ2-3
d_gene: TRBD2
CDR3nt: TGTGCCTGGTCTTTTGGACTAGCGGGAGGAGCAGATACGCAGTATTTT
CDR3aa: CAWSFGLAGGADTQYF

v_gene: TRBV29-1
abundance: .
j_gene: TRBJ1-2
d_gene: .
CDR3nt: TGCAGCGTTGAAGAGATACAGCTCTATGGCTACACCTTC
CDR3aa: CSVEEIQLYGYTF

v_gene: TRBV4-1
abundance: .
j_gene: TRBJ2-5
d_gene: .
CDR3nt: TGCGCCAGCAGCCCCGTAAGAGGGAGGTGGGAGACCCAGTACTTC
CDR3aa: CASSPVRGRWETQYF

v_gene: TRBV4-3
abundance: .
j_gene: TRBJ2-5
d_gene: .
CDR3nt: TGCGCCAGCAGCCAAGCGGGAGAGGGTGAAGAGACCCAGTACTTC
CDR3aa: CASSQAGEGEETQYF

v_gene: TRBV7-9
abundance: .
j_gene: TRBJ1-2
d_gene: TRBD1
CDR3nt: TGTGCCAGCAGCCCCGGGACAGGGGCTTTATATGGCTACACCTTC
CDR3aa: CASSPGTGALYGYTF

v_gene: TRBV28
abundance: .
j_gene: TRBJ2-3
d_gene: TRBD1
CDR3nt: TGTGCCAGCAGTTTACCCCAGGGGGAAGGCACAGATACGCAGTATTTT
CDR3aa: CASSLPQGEGTDTQYF

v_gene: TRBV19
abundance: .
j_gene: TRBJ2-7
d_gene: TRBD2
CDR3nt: TGTGCCAGTAGCGACCTTCCCTCTAGCGGCGAGCAGTACTTC
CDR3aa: CASSDLPSSGEQYF

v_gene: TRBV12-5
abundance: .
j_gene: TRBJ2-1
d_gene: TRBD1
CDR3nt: TGTGCTAGTGGTTTGGTAAGGACAGGGGGAAATTGGGATGAGCAGTTCTTC
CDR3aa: CASGLVRTGGNWDEQFF

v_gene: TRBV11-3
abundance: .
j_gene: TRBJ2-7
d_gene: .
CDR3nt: TGTGCCACCCTAGGGACACTTTTCTCCTACGAGCAGTACTTC
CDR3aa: CATLGTLFSYEQYF

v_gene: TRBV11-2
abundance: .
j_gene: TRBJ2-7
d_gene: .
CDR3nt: TGTGCCAGCAGCTCCCGGACCAGAGCGGGCTACGAGCAGTACTTC
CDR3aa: CASSSRTRAGYEQYF

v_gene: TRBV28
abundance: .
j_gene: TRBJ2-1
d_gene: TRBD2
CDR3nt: TGTGCCAGCAGTTCCCGAGCGGGAGGGCCAATCTACAATGAGCAGTTCTTC
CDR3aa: CASSSRAGGPIYNEQFF

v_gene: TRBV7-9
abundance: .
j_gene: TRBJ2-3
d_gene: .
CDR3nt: TGTGCCAGCAGCTTTTCAGGGCGCGGTACAGATACGCAGTATTTT
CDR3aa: CASSFSGRGTDTQYF